The 7 T cell receptor beta chains given below trace back to one sample, sequenced in a study of blood T cell repertoires in COVID-19. The protocol was immunoSEQ multiplex PCR, while the TCRdb copy is restricted to in-frame clones and leaves out a portion. This sample has approximately 200,000 clones, with approximately 85% found just once. Specimen: peripheral blood. The source is a human donor with active or convalescent COVID-19. The donor label of this sample is uncertain.

The V gene is TRBV9, the J gene TRBJ2-3; D uncertain. The CDR3 covers 13 residues. Trimming pared 0 bases from V and 4 bases from J, leaving 6 bases between. Per the germline V gene, CDR1 is SGDLS and CDR2 is YYNGEE. The CDR3 DNA follows: TGTGCCAGCAGCGTAGTATCGGCAGATACGCAGTATTTT. Translation: CASSVVSADTQYF. The entire variable domain, with the rest obtained from reference TRBV9 and TRBJ2-3, is as follows: DSGVTQTPKHLITATGQRVTLRCSPRSGDLSVYWYQQSLDQGLQFLIQYYNGEERAKGNILERFSAQQFPDLHSELNLSSLELGDSALYFCASSVVSADTQYFGPGTRLTVL.

DNA of the CDR3: TGTGCCAGCAGCTTAGGGCAGGGGTCTGGCTACACCTTC. Translating it yields CASSLGQGSGYTF. This rearrangement joins TRBV7-2 to TRBJ1-2; D perhaps matches TRBD1 (6 bases). CDR3 size: 13 residues. V lost 1 base and J 7 bases, leaving 10 bases between the germline ends. The germline V gene has CDR1 SGHTA and CDR2 FQGNSA.

The chain has TRBV21-1 and TRBJ2-1; the table assigns TRBD2, which was not confirmed against the DNA. TRBV21-1 is deemed a pseudogene. The CDR3 spans 9 residues. This CDR3 reads CASTSEQFF. DNA for the CDR3: TGTGCCAGCACAAGCGAGCAGTTCTTC.

This clone has a single count. J is TRBJ2-3 and V is TRBV3-1 (or the pseudogene TRBV3-2); 13 bases fit TRBD2. The CDR3 contains 21 residues. After removal of 2 bases from V and 2 bases from J, the junction contained 16 bases not matched to a gene. Germline CDR1 is LGHDT and CDR2 is YNNKEL (reference sequence). The CDR3 region is CASSQPGLAGRLNNPTDTQYF. The CDR3 DNA sequence: TGTGCCAGCAGCCAACCGGGACTAGCGGGACGACTCAACAACCCCACAGATACGCAGTATTTT.

The V call is TRBV6-1, the J call TRBJ1-3, with a possible D match to TRBD1 (5 bases). Germline V gene data show CDR1 as MNHNS and CDR2 as SASEGT. V shed 2 bases and J shed 4 bases, with 9 bases lying between them. This CDR3 has 14 amino acids. The CDR3 DNA follows: TGTGCCAGCAGTGAATCAGCAGGGGGAAACACCATATATTTT. Translated: CASSESAGGNTIYF.

The rearrangement links TRBV28 to TRBJ1-5; D is possibly TRBD1 (6 bases). The CDR3 runs to 15 residues. The V and J ends lost 5 bases and 0 bases respectively, with 11 bases between them. CDR1 and CDR2 (germline): MDHEN, SYDVKM. The chain's CDR3 is CASSPTGTSNQPQHF. CDR3 nucleotide sequence: TGTGCCAGCAGTCCGACAGGAACTAGCAATCAGCCCCAGCATTTT.

In DNA, the CDR3 is TGTGCCAGCAGACAGGGACAGTATAGCAATCAGCCCCAGCATTTT. Its protein product is CASRQGQYSNQPQHF. This chain uses TRBV6-5 with TRBJ1-5; 7 positions agree with TRBD1. Looked up from germline, CDR1 is MNHEY and CDR2 is SVGAGI. V lost 6 bases, J lost 0 bases, and 5 bases stayed unmatched. The CDR3 contains 15 residues.